The clone carrying this T cell receptor beta chain was seen once. Its antigen remains unknown. Each CDR3 protein gets one entry after TCRdb re-called the reads with MiXCR. The sample contains some 940,000 distinct CDR3 sequences, approximately 31% of which appear only once. Trimming removed 2 bases at V and 4 bases at J, with 8 bases between. CDR1 MGHRA and CDR2 YSYEKL come from the germline V gene. This CDR3 spans 13 amino acids. The data are from a study of T cell repertoires in cytomegalovirus infection. Study results and limitations: It was HLA-C-restricted CMV-specific TCR beta clonotypes that dominated the response ex vivo. Summed public TCR beta family frequency identified CMV carriers bearing the relevant HLA.

The rearrangement links TRBV4-1 to TRBJ1-2; D gene uncertain. Sequenced material: cultured CD8+ T cells from PBMCs, taken from culture after CMV antigen stimulation. This TCR was recovered from a human donor in good health (CMV status not recorded). Some clones in this sample may be carry-over from other donors' samples. The CDR3 nucleotides are TGCGCCAGCAGCCAATCGGGCCCCTATGGCTACACCTTC. Amino acid sequence: CASSQSGPYGYTF.